A selection of T cell receptor beta chains follows, all from one sample in a study of blood T cells in healthy people across ages. TCRdb processed the 5' RACE reads anew with MiXCR; each CDR3 protein has one entry. This table has hundreds of thousands of distinct CDR3 sequences, more than 55% appearing once. Input material: blood. These receptors originate from a middle-aged man in good health. The conserved cysteine and the conserved F or W are not part of the CDR3 here.

j_call	v_call	cdr3_aa
TRBJ2-6	TRBV5-1	ASSLVMGAFSGANVLT
TRBJ2-3	TRBV29-1	SVEDHTDTQY
TRBJ2-5	TRBV28	ASSFVRAQETQY
TRBJ2-5	TRBV18	ASSPRDSAQETQY
TRBJ2-1	TRBV24-1	ATSDLFGAGDNEQF
TRBJ1-6	TRBV7-2	ASAGRGRNSPLH
TRBJ2-5	TRBV7-2	ASSLATGTSSGAQY
TRBJ2-7	TRBV9	ASSLLLNNEQY
TRBJ1-2	TRBV20-1	SASGHLYGYT
TRBJ2-5	TRBV28	ASTSGGHPYNEQY
TRBJ2-3	TRBV20-1	SARGQGTDTQY
TRBJ2-7	TRBV7-9	ASSLVTGGPSYEQY
TRBJ2-3	TRBV18	ASSPLSGGSSTDTQY
TRBJ2-3	TRBV20-1	SARDLGAKITDTQY
TRBJ2-5	TRBV7-2	ASSSGLARDQETQY
TRBJ1-4	TRBV28	ASSLFGGPNEKLF
TRBJ2-3	TRBV12-3/TRBV12-4	AGRKGGLGTDTQY
-	TRBV29-1	SAKSRGPTYEQY
TRBJ1-1	TRBV6-2/TRBV6-3	ASSRFSVSGNTEAF
TRBJ2-3	TRBV27	ASSFSPTGSTDTQY
TRBJ1-2	TRBV12-3/TRBV12-4	ASGLMLELRGYT
TRBJ2-7	TRBV27	ASRSAGQPYEQY
-	TRBV7-2	ASSQACEQY
TRBJ2-1	TRBV7-2	ASSLVSGGADNEQF
TRBJ2-7	TRBV7-9	ASSSPTGLNGYEQY
TRBJ2-7	TRBV28	ASSTIYRSSYEQY
TRBJ2-1	TRBV4-2	ASSQETSGEYNEQF
TRBJ1-2	TRBV29-1	SVEDTGTGVGYT
TRBJ1-4	TRBV6-5	ASSLQRTNEKLF
TRBJ2-5	TRBV27	ASSLFQGARSETQY